The T cell receptor (beta chain) described here comes from a study of blood T cell repertoires in COVID-19. Study context: Italy, Spain and the United States were the sources of the convalescent and acute COVID-19 samples. The cDNA or gDNA used as material had been derived from T cells, B-cell-depleted T cells, or PBMCs.

This clone was found once. Authors' processing steps: Counts of nucleated cells, estimated from reference gene primer amplification, were obtained. Measured with immunoSEQ multiplex PCR; TCRdb has only the in-frame clones, and not every one. V, J and clone size reflect that table, while D and trimming were determined from the DNA. The table lists about 270,000 clones, around 86% of them singletons, with roughly 2.9% in the top ten. The sample comprised peripheral blood. The sequence came from a woman in her sixties or seventies with active or convalescent COVID-19.

The CDR3 bases are TGCGCCAGCAGCTTATCAGGGCCTGGAAACACCATATATTTT. Protein product: CASSLSGPGNTIYF. The rearrangement joins TRBV5-1 to TRBJ1-3; the D gene is possibly TRBD1 (5 bases). Trimming left V 2 bases short and J 2 bases short, with 8 bases between. The CDR3 has 14 amino acids. Germline V lookup: CDR1 SGHRS, CDR2 YFSETQ.